This T cell receptor beta chain originates from a study of cytomegalovirus exposure and HLA in healthy donors. Study findings and constraints: Rarity characterized most TCR sequences, yet some public TCRs appeared in many donors. Later analysis identified a missense DCLRE1C variant that was linked to TCR beta V- and J-gene trimming. Using the classifier, cytomegalovirus status was reportedly diagnosed with high specificity and sensitivity.

Donors consisted of healthy bone marrow donors. On this clone: Its specificity is unknown.

The study ran its PCR with 60 Vbeta and 13 Jbeta primers. Some clones are missing from TCRdb's copy, which holds only in-frame ones; the method was immunoSEQ multiplex PCR. The listing records roughly 120,000 clones. The sequence derives from a young man in good health and CMV-seronegative. Sequenced input: PBMCs.

The DNA for the CDR3 is TGTGCCAGCATGAAGTTACAGAGTGAAGCTTTCTTT. This encodes CASMKLQSEAFF. The gene calls are TRBV6-1 and TRBJ1-1; D gene unclear. CDR1 and CDR2 (germline): MNHNS, SASEGT. V dropped 7 bases and J dropped 7 bases, with 13 bases sitting between them. The CDR3 runs to 12 residues.